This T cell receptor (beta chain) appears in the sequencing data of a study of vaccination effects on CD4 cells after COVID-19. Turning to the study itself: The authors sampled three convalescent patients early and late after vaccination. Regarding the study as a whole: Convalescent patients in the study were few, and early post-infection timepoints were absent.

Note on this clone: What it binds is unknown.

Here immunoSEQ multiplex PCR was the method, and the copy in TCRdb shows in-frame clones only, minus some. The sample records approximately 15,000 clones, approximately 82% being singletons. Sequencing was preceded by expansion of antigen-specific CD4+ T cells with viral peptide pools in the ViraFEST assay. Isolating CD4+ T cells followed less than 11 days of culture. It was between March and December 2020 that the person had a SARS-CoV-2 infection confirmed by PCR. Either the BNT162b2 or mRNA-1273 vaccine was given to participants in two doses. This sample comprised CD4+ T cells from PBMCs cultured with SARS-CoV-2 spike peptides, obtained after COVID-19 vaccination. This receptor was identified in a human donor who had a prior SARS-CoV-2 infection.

The CDR3 loop is CASSSGGAKNEQFF. In DNA, the CDR3 is TGTGCCAGCAGTTCAGGGGGCGCGAAGAATGAGCAGTTCTTC. V and J are TRBV28 and TRBJ2-1; 8 bases are a match to TRBD1. The CDR3 runs 14 residues. Per germline, CDR1 MDHEN and CDR2 SYDVKM. The ends lost 4 bases at V and 7 bases at J; junction bases unmatched: 6.